The rows below give T cell receptor beta chains drawn from one sample of a study of control samples from healthy donors and cancer patients. Here immunoSEQ multiplex PCR was the method, and the copy in TCRdb shows in-frame clones only, minus some. The data hold fewer than 25,000 clones, with about 83% observed a single time. The material sequenced was PBMCs. The origin of the receptors is a man aged 60 to 69 with head and neck cancer. CDR3s leave out the opening cysteine and the closing phenylalanine or tryptophan. The order of the fields is V gene, J gene, CDR3 length, CDR3 protein.

TRBV2	TRBJ2-3	11	ASSVREIDTQY
TRBV6-5	TRBJ1-2	13	ASSPGLILNYGYT
TRBV5-4	TRBJ1-1	13	ASSPRRDRTTEAF
TRBV20-1	TRBJ2-3	9	SAIRADTQY
TRBV19	TRBJ2-3	16	ASSLIPGTSGVTDTQY
TRBV7-9	TRBJ1-5	13	ASSLGTDDNQPQH
TRBV7-2	TRBJ1-5	11	ASSLSRDQPQH
TRBV3-1/TRBV3-2	TRBJ2-1	10	ASSLETNEQF
TRBV14	TRBJ2-3	15	ASSQDRRLVSTDTQY
TRBV20-1	TRBJ1-1	9	SASLTREAF